This TCR beta chain is drawn from a study of T cell changes during pregnancy in multiple sclerosis. CDR3 length: 15 residues. Looked up from germline, CDR1 is SGDLS and CDR2 is YYNGEE. J gave up 8 bases and V 2 bases, and 5 bases lay outside the gene matches. Assay: immunoSEQ multiplex PCR; the TCRdb copy retains only in-frame clones and omits some. In the table there are some 39,000 clones, around nine tenths of which are singletons. Sequenced material: CD4+ T cells from peripheral blood mononuclear cells, taken in the second trimester of pregnancy. V is TRBV9 and J is TRBJ1-6; TRBD1 matches at 9 bases. The source of this sequence is a female donor in good health, enrolled as a control in a pregnancy study. CDR3 DNA: TGTGCCAGCAGCGTTAGGGACAGGGTGGATTCACCCCTCCACTTT. It codes for CASSVRDRVDSPLHF.